The 23 T cell receptor beta chains in this list originate from one sample, sequenced in a study of cytomegalovirus exposure and HLA in healthy donors. In the PCR, 60 Vbeta and 13 Jbeta primers were used. Some clones are missing from TCRdb's copy, which holds only in-frame ones; the method was immunoSEQ multiplex PCR. The table shows 99,000 or so clones, with 78% occurring only once. The specimen was PBMCs. The receptors were sampled from a male donor in good health and CMV-seronegative.

V gene TRBV5-1 combines with J gene TRBJ1-2, with 8 bases fitting TRBD1. Germline values: CDR1 SGHRS, CDR2 YFSETQ. V lost 3 bases to trimming and J lost 6 bases; unmatched junction nucleotides: 4. The CDR3 is 13 amino acids. CDR3 loop: CASSSDRVNGYTF. In DNA, the CDR3 is TGCGCCAGCAGCTCGGACAGGGTCAATGGCTACACCTTC.

The V gene is TRBV28, the J gene TRBJ1-5; TRBD1 matches at 10 bases. CDR3 size: 15 residues. Germline CDR1 reads MDHEN; CDR2 reads SYDVKM. V lost 5 bases, J lost 6 bases, and 7 bases stayed unmatched. CDR3 residues: CASSPPGQGTQPQHF. The CDR3 DNA sequence: TGTGCCAGCAGTCCCCCGGGACAGGGGACTCAGCCCCAGCATTTT.

The DNA for the CDR3 is TGTGCCAGCAGCCCGTCCGGGACTAGCGGGATCAATGAGCAGTTCTTC. Protein product: CASSPSGTSGINEQFF. The rearrangement uses TRBV7-2 and TRBJ2-1; 13 nucleotides align to TRBD2. The CDR3 is made up of 16 amino acids. J was trimmed by 6 bases and V by 5 bases; bases with no gene match: 7. Germline CDR1 reads SGHTA; CDR2 reads FQGNSA.

The chain couples TRBV28 to TRBJ2-7; TRBD1 is a possible D gene (5 bases). V lost 3 bases and J 3 bases, leaving 12 bases between the germline ends. This CDR3 contains 14 residues. CDR1 is MDHEN and CDR2 is SYDVKM in the germline V gene. The CDR3 is CASSFRRGIYEQYF. CDR3 nucleotide sequence: TGTGCCAGCAGTTTTCGAAGGGGAATCTACGAGCAGTACTTC.

The rearrangement links TRBV6-1 to TRBJ2-1; 7 nucleotides agree with TRBD1. The V segment lost 4 bases and the J segment 7 bases; nucleotides outside the gene matches: 10. Germline V gives CDR1 MNHNS, CDR2 SASEGT. CDR3 length equals 15 residues. The CDR3, as DNA: TGTGCCAGCAGTGTATCCCAGGGGGTGACTAATGAGCAGTTCTTC. Its protein product is CASSVSQGVTNEQFF.

This rearrangement joins TRBV11-2 to TRBJ2-6; the match to TRBD2 covers 15 bases. With V trimmed by 5 bases and J by 3 bases, 5 bases remained unmatched. The germline V gene has CDR1 SGHAT and CDR2 FQNNGV. The CDR3 spans 18 residues. Here the CDR3 reads CASSGGLAGGIGANVLTF. CDR3 coding DNA: TGTGCCAGCAGCGGGGGACTAGCGGGAGGAATTGGGGCCAACGTCCTGACTTTC.

The chain recombines TRBV10-3 with TRBJ2-3; the match to TRBD2 covers 8 bases. The trim removed 7 bases at V and 4 bases at J, leaving 4 bases unmatched. This CDR3 comprises 13 residues. The germline V gene encodes CDR1 ENHRY and CDR2 SYGVKD. The CDR3 nucleotides are TGTGCCATCACCTCGGGACTAGCAGATACGCAGTATTTT. Protein product: CAITSGLADTQYF.

V usage is TRBV5-1 and J usage is TRBJ2-5, with D tentatively TRBD1 (6 bases). CDR3 size: 15 residues. The germline V and J ends were trimmed by 0 bases and 1 base, with 10 bases remaining between them. Germline V gene data show CDR1 as SGHRS and CDR2 as YFSETQ. The CDR3 nucleotides read TGCGCCAGCAGCTTGGCCGGACAGAGCCAAGAGACCCAGTACTTC. This encodes CASSLAGQSQETQYF.

Only a few counts were recorded for this clone. V usage is TRBV2 and J usage is TRBJ1-4, with 8 positions matching TRBD1. The CDR3 runs to 15 residues. V lost 1 base to trimming and J lost 7 bases; unmatched junction nucleotides: 5. Germline V gene sequence: CDR1 SNHLY, CDR2 FYNNEI. The DNA of the CDR3 is TGTGCCAGCAGTGAAGGGGGGACAGGCCCTGAAAAACTGTTTTTT. It translates to CASSEGGTGPEKLFF.

The chain joins TRBV6-5 to TRBJ2-1; D remains unclear. V was shortened by 0 bases and J by 8 bases, with 8 bases between the two germline ends. This CDR3 is 13 amino acids long. The germline CDR1 and CDR2 sequences are MNHEY and SVGAGI. CDR3 loop: CASSYSNEDEQFF. The CDR3 bases are TGTGCCAGCAGTTACTCGAACGAGGATGAGCAGTTCTTC.

This sequence joins TRBV7-3 and TRBJ2-5; possible D gene TRBD2, 5 bases. Germline V gene sequence: CDR1 SGHTA, CDR2 FQGTGA. Trimming removed 5 bases at V and 2 bases at J, with 6 bases between. This CDR3 has 12 residues. The CDR3 reads CASSPGQETQYF. DNA of the CDR3: TGTGCCAGCAGCCCGGGACAAGAGACCCAGTACTTC.

The J gene is TRBJ1-4, the V gene TRBV21-1. TRBV21-1 is recorded as a pseudogene. The CDR3 contains 12 residues. CDR3 DNA: TGTGCCAGCAGCCGCCCGTCGAGGAAACTGTTTTTT. The encoded protein is CASSRPSRKLFF.

The chain uses TRBV18 and TRBJ2-1; 7 nucleotides align to TRBD1. V lost 1 base, J lost 4 bases, and 7 bases stayed unmatched. The CDR3 spans 16 residues. The V gene's germline CDR1 is KGHSH and CDR2 LQKENI. CDR3: CASSPLGQIPYNEQFF. The CDR3 nucleotides read TGTGCCAGCTCACCACTGGGACAGATACCTTACAATGAGCAGTTCTTC.

At least ten counts were recorded for this clone. V and J are TRBV30 and TRBJ1-4; 9 bases align to TRBD1. Germline CDR1 GTSNPN, CDR2 SVGIG (reference sequence). V shed 5 bases, J shed 2 bases, and the junction held 3 bases outside the gene matches. This CDR3 region has 14 residues. The DNA for the CDR3 is TGTGCCTGGGGACAGGGGAGTACTAATGAAAAACTGTTTTTT. Its protein is CAWGQGSTNEKLFF.

This chain links TRBV5-1 with TRBJ2-5; D unresolved. The CDR3 runs 16 residues. Trimming took 2 bases from V and 0 from J, leaving 14 bases between them. Germline values: CDR1 SGHRS, CDR2 YFSETQ. The CDR3 loop is CASSLTLGSNQETQYF. The CDR3 region has the DNA TGCGCCAGCAGCTTAACGCTGGGCTCGAACCAAGAGACCCAGTACTTC.

The V gene is TRBV5-1, the J gene TRBJ2-3, with D hard to call. Per germline, CDR1 SGHRS and CDR2 YFSETQ. There are 14 residues in the CDR3. With 3 bases removed from V and 1 base from J, the gap between germline ends came to 9 bases. CDR3 sequence: CASSWLEGTDTQYF. CDR3 in DNA: TGCGCCAGCAGCTGGCTAGAGGGCACAGATACGCAGTATTTT.

The chain joins TRBV6-1 to TRBJ1-5, with D possibly being TRBD1 (5 bases). The V end lost 3 bases, the J end lost 1 base, and 16 bases lay between the germline ends. CDR1 and CDR2 (germline): MNHNS, SASEGT. This CDR3 comprises 17 residues. CDR3 region: CASSDRKGGASNQPQHF. DNA of the CDR3: TGTGCCAGCAGTGACCGAAAAGGAGGGGCGAGCAATCAGCCCCAGCATTTT.

The chain combines TRBV7-3 with TRBJ2-1, with 10 bases lining up with TRBD2. The trim removed 2 bases at V and 4 bases at J, leaving 2 bases unmatched. This CDR3 is built from 15 residues. CDR1 is SGHTA, CDR2 FQGTGA, per germline. In DNA, the CDR3 is TGTGCCAGCAGCTTAGGGACTAGCGTATACAATGAGCAGTTCTTC. Translation: CASSLGTSVYNEQFF. Variable domain in full (rest from reference TRBV7-3 and TRBJ2-1): GAGVSQTPSNKVTEKGKYVELRCDPISGHTALYWYRQSLGQGPEFLIYFQGTGAADDSGLPNDRFFAVRPEGSVSTLKIQRTERGDSAVYLCASSLGTSVYNEQFFGPGTRLTVL.

The V gene is TRBV7-9, the J gene TRBJ2-3; 8 bases agree with TRBD2. The CDR3 runs 15 residues. Germline CDR1 is SEHNR and CDR2 is FQNEAQ (reference sequence). J lost 3 bases, V lost 5 bases, and 7 bases had no gene match. CDR3 residues: CASSLGSGRTDTQYF. CDR3 coding DNA: TGTGCCAGCAGCCTCGGGAGCGGGAGAACAGATACGCAGTATTTT.

The V gene is TRBV19, the J gene TRBJ2-7; a possible D gene is TRBD2 (6 bases). The germline gives CDR1 LNHDA, CDR2 SQIVND (reference sequence). The V end lost 5 bases, the J end lost 10 bases, and 27 bases lay between the germline ends. This CDR3 is 16 amino acids long. The CDR3 is CASSQWEADPQAIQYF. The CDR3 DNA reads TGTGCCAGTAGTCAGTGGGAGGCAGACCCTCAGGCAATACAGTACTTC.

The rearrangement uses TRBV27 and TRBJ1-1, with TRBD1 as a possible D gene (5 bases). CDR3 size: 14 residues. Deletions cut 6 bases from V and 0 bases from J, with 11 bases between. The germline CDR1 and CDR2 sequences are MNHEY and SMNVEV (reference sequence). CDR3 sequence reads: CASRSGLMNTEAFF. In DNA form, the CDR3 reads TGTGCCAGCAGATCAGGGCTGATGAACACTGAAGCTTTCTTT.

The chain employs TRBV5-1 and TRBJ2-5; 10 nucleotides agree with TRBD1. The V segment lost 4 bases and the J segment 5 bases; nucleotides outside the gene matches: 8. This CDR3 is built from 15 residues. Germline V gene sequence: CDR1 SGHRS, CDR2 YFSETQ. DNA for the CDR3: TGCGCCAGCAGCCCCGGGTGGGACAGGGGCGAGACCCAGTACTTC. It specifies CASSPGWDRGETQYF.

The V and J genes are TRBV27 and TRBJ1-2; 9 bases fit TRBD1. The CDR3 spans 14 residues. V trimming: 3 bases; J trimming: 4 bases; junction bases outside the gene matches: 3. Germline assignment: CDR1 MNHEY and CDR2 SMNVEV (reference sequence). CDR3 protein: CASSLGTGSYGYTF. CDR3 DNA sequence: TGTGCCAGCAGTTTGGGGACAGGGAGCTATGGCTACACCTTC.